This TCR beta chain was obtained from a study of T cells in women clearing cervical HPV infection. Study-level background: Controls gave blood once infection was undetectable; cases at lesion identification.

TCR beta CDR3 amplified by multiplex PCR from roughly 1,100 ng genomic DNA. Generated by immunoSEQ multiplex PCR, the TCRdb table keeps only in-frame clones and is missing some. The table lists about 26,000 clones. This CDR3 spans 14 amino acids. Germline V gene sequence: CDR1 LNHDA, CDR2 SQIVND (reference sequence). Comment on this clone: The read gets to within 3 residues of the CDR3 end, and the germline J gene fills in the rest.

Sequenced sample: blood buffy coat. The source is a woman between 18 and 70 years old with a cervical HPV16 infection that either progressed to CIN3+ or cleared (not recorded which). V and J are TRBV19 and TRBJ2-3; a possible D gene is TRBD1 (5 bases). The CDR3 is CASSIRDGNQPQYF. The sequenced CDR3 bases are TGTGCCAGTTCCATCAGGGATGGCAATCAGCCG.